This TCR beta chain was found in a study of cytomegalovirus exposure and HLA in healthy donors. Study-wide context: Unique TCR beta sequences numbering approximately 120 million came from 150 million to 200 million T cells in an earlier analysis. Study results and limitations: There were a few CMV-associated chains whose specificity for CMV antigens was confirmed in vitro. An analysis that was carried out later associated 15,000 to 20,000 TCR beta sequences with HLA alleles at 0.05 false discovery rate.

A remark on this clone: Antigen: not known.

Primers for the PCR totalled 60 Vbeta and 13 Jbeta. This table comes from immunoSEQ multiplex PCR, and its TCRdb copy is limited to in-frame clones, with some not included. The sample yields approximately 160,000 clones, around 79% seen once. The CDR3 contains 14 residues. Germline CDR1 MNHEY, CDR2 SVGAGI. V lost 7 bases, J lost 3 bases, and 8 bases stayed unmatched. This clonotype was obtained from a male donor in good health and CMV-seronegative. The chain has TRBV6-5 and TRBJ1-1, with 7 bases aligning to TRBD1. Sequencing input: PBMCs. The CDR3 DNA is TGTGCCAGCACCCACAGGGGTCGGGACACTGAAGCTTTCTTT. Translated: CASTHRGRDTEAFF.